This T cell receptor beta chain was sequenced during a study of T cells after yellow fever vaccination. This clonotype was seen more than once but under ten times. Its cognate antigen is unknown. The authors made TCR cDNA by 5'RACE template switching, adding a universal primer site and UMIs. Each CDR3 protein is one row after TCRdb ran MiXCR on the 5' RACE reads. The sample contains some 300,000 distinct CDR3 sequences, roughly 9% of which appear only once. Study-level findings and limits: The presence of abundant clonotypes contaminating from the bulk population was possible in FACS-sorted repertoires. Most primary-vaccination clones recurred post-booster (around 95% CD4, 88% CD8).

The CDR3 covers 15 residues. The V segment lost 6 bases and the J segment 6 bases; nucleotides outside the gene matches: 7. The germline gives CDR1 MNHNY, CDR2 SVGAGI (reference sequence). The source of this sequence is a man younger than 30 who received the YFV17D yellow fever vaccine. Specimen: CD4+ T cells sorted from PBMCs, collected 5 days after the yellow fever booster vaccination. The chain couples TRBV6-6 to TRBJ2-2; 10 nucleotides agree with TRBD2. The CDR3 DNA sequence: TGTGCCAGCAGGCCGACAGCGGGGGGGCCCGGGGAGCTGTTTTTT. This translates into CASRPTAGGPGELFF.